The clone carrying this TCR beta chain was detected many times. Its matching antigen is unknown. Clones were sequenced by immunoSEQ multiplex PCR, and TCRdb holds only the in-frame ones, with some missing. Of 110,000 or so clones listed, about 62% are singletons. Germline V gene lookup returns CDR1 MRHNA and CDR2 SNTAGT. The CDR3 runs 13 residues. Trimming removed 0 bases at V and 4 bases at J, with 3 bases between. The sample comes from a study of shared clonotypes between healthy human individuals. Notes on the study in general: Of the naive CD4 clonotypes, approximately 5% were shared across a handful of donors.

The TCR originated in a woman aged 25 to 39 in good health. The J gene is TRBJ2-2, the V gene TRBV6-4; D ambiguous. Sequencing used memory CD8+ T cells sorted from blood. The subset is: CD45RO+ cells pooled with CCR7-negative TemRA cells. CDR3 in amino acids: CASSDSGTGELFF. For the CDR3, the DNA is TGTGCCAGCAGTGACTCGGGCACCGGGGAGCTGTTTTTT.